This T cell receptor (beta chain) was found in a study of control samples from healthy donors and cancer patients. Libraries were prepared by immunoSEQ multiplex PCR; TCRdb keeps only in-frame clonotypes and omits some of them. The sample has over 150,000 clones; 90% to 95% are singletons. CDR3 length equals 12 residues. V was clipped by 9 bases and J by 1 base, with 9 bases between them. Germline lookup yields CDR1 KGHDR and CDR2 SFDVKD. This clone was counted once. This sequence originates from a young man in good health. Sequencing was performed on blood. The chain links TRBV24-1 to TRBJ2-7; unclear D gene. The DNA of the CDR3 is TGTGCCACCGGTACGAGTTCCTACGAGCAGTACTTC. Protein product: CATGTSSYEQYF.